This T cell receptor (beta chain) derives from a study of CXCR3-negative and CXCR3-positive naive CD8 T cells. This CDR3 comprises 16 residues. The germline gives CDR1 KGHDR, CDR2 SFDVKD. Sorts that each held around 300,000 cells were run in triplicate for every CD8+ T cell subset. As to this clonotype: Antigen specificity is unknown.

Study observations and caveats: In CXCR3-positive naive cells, the TRB CDR3s were more hydrophobic than in CXCR3-negative naive cells. Each naive subset displayed comparably high diversity, whereas memory CD8+ cells displayed much lower diversity. Memory cells diverged, while naive CXCR3-positive and CXCR3-negative cells had similar TRBV-TRBJ usage.

Carrying UMI labels, the TRB cDNA libraries were prepared through 5' RACE. For each CDR3 protein, TCRdb gives one entry from its re-call of the 5' RACE reads, without DNA. This table holds 100,000 to 150,000 distinct CDR3 sequences. Sequencing used naive CXCR3- CD8+ T cells from blood. As for subset: CD45RO-CCR7+CD27+CD95- naive CD8+ T cells lacking CXCR3 (TNR3-). The chain uses TRBV24-1 and TRBJ2-5; the TCRdb call, TRBD2, lacks DNA for checking. This clonotype was sampled from a human donor in good health. Some clones in this sample may be carry-over from other donors' samples. This CDR3 is CATSDALAGGQETQYF.